Below, 20 T cell receptor beta chains from the same sample are listed, as sequenced in a study of T-cell memory formation after mild COVID-19. Each CDR3 protein gets one entry after TCRdb re-called the 5' RACE reads with MiXCR. The sample has about 500,000 distinct CDR3 sequences, around 21% seen once. What was sequenced was PBMCs or a T cell subset sorted from them (not recorded which). The receptors stem from an adult woman who had mild COVID-19 (a few samples of this study predate the infection). Cell type and time point are not known.

This clonotype has a handful of counts. V gene TRBV5-1 combines with J gene TRBJ2-7; 10 bases match TRBD2. This CDR3 has 16 amino acids. V shed 0 bases, J shed 3 bases, and the junction held 6 bases outside the gene matches. Germline V gives CDR1 SGHRS, CDR2 YFSETQ. The CDR3 bases are TGCGCCAGCAGCTTGGCCGGACTAGCGGATCTCTACGAGCAGTACTTC. Translating gives CASSLAGLADLYEQYF. The variable domain in full, completed from reference TRBV5-1 and TRBJ2-7, reads KAGVTQTPRYLIKTRGQQVTLSCSPISGHRSVSWYQQTPGQGLQFLFEYFSETQRNKGNFPGRFSGRQFSNSRSEMNVSTLELGDSALYLCASSLAGLADLYEQYFGPGTRLTVT.

The rearrangement uses TRBV11-2 and TRBJ2-7; TRBD1 aligns across 9 bases. Germline CDR1 and CDR2: SGHAT and FQNNGV. Trimming took 4 bases from V and 2 from J; bases not matched to a gene: 6. CDR3 length: 15 residues. The CDR3 nucleotides read TGTGCCAGCAGCTGGCTGGGACAGGGCACCTACGAGCAGTACTTC. It translates to CASSWLGQGTYEQYF.

The gene calls are TRBV5-6 and TRBJ1-2; D might be TRBD1 (6 bases). CDR1 SGHDT and CDR2 YYEEEE come from the germline V gene. The CDR3 has 14 amino acids. The V and J ends lost 4 bases and 6 bases respectively, with 16 bases between them. The DNA for the CDR3 is TGTGCCAGCAGCCTGCTTTCCGGGACACATGGCTACACCTTC. This encodes CASSLLSGTHGYTF.

This clonotype showed up just a few times. V is TRBV6-6 and J is TRBJ2-5; no reliable D call. The V gene's germline CDR1 is MNHNY and CDR2 SVGAGI (reference sequence). This CDR3 is 11 amino acids long. With 5 bases removed from V and 8 bases from J, the gap between germline ends came to 9 bases. The CDR3 loop is CASSTAGTQYF. The DNA of the CDR3 is TGTGCCAGCAGTACAGCTGGAACCCAGTACTTC.

This clonotype has only a few counts. The V gene is TRBV4-2, the J gene TRBJ2-3, with D possibly called TRBD1 or TRBD2 (5 bases each). The V gene's germline CDR1 is LGHNA and CDR2 YNFKEQ. This CDR3 comprises 12 residues. With 8 bases removed from V and 1 base from J, the gap between germline ends came to 7 bases. In nucleotides, the CDR3 is TGTGCCAGCCGGGGACGCACAGATACGCAGTATTTT. Translated: CASRGRTDTQYF.

This clonotype turned up a few times. V and J are TRBV12-3 or TRBV12-4 and TRBJ2-1, with 8 bases aligning to TRBD2. CDR3 length equals 13 residues. The junction had 4 bases not matched to a gene; V was cut back by 6 bases and J by 6 bases. CDR3 sequence (DNA): TGTGCCAGCAGGTCGGGACTAGTCAATGAGCAGTTCTTC. Translating it yields CASRSGLVNEQFF.

The rearrangement links TRBV7-3 to TRBJ2-1, with TRBD2 identical over 7 bases. J gave up 5 bases and V 4 bases, and 5 bases lay outside the gene matches. The germline CDR1 and CDR2 sequences are SGHTA and FQGTGA. The CDR3 is 14 residues long. The CDR3 DNA reads TGTGCCAGCAGCTCTCCAGCGGGGAACAATGAGCAGTTCTTC. It yields the protein CASSSPAGNNEQFF.

The chain uses TRBV7-7 and TRBJ2-5; 11 nucleotides align to TRBD1. Trimming took 5 bases from V and 5 from J; bases not matched to a gene: 7. The CDR3 extends over 15 amino acids. Germline values: CDR1 SSHAT, CDR2 FNYEAQ (reference sequence). CDR3 in DNA: TGTGCCAGCAGCCTATATCGGGACAGGGGGGAGACCCAGTACTTC. This sequence encodes CASSLYRDRGETQYF.

The chain links TRBV7-9 to TRBJ2-3; 7 bases fit TRBD2. Unmatched junction bases numbered 6, after V lost 11 bases and J lost 1 base. This CDR3 comprises 13 residues. The germline CDR1 and CDR2 sequences are SEHNR and FQNEAQ (reference sequence). Written as DNA, the CDR3 is TGTGCCCAGTCGGGGGGTCGCACAGATACGCAGTATTTT. This sequence encodes CAQSGGRTDTQYF.

The chain links TRBV6-5 to TRBJ1-6; 10 bases are a match to TRBD1. The CDR3 totals 15 residues. Per the germline V gene, CDR1 is MNHEY and CDR2 is SVGAGI. V was pared by 6 bases and J by 10 bases, with 9 bases of the junction left unmatched. Here the CDR3 reads CASSDRGRAGSPLHF. CDR3 nucleotides: TGTGCCAGCAGCGACAGGGGGCGAGCGGGATCACCCCTCCACTTT.

The rearrangement uses TRBV15 and TRBJ1-6; D remains unclear. The CDR3 totals 12 residues. V was clipped by 4 bases and J by 5 bases, with 3 bases between them. The germline V gene has CDR1 LNHNV and CDR2 YYDKDF (reference sequence). The CDR3 DNA is TGTGCCACCAGCAAGAATAATTCACCCCTCCACTTT. This translates into CATSKNNSPLHF.

There are a few counts of this clonotype. The V gene is TRBV6-1, the J gene TRBJ2-7; 7 bases fit TRBD2. Germline V gene lookup returns CDR1 MNHNS and CDR2 SASEGT. The CDR3 has 15 amino acids. V lost 3 bases and J lost 4; bases outside the gene matches: 9. The CDR3 protein is CASSEPGLILYEQYF. The CDR3 coding sequence is TGTGCCAGCAGTGAGCCGGGACTAATACTTTACGAGCAGTACTTC.

This clonotype appeared a few times. J is TRBJ2-7 and V is TRBV25-1, with 7 bases identical to TRBD2. This CDR3 contains 11 residues. Germline loops: CDR1 MGHDK, CDR2 SYGVNS. V trimming: 4 bases; J trimming: 7 bases; junction bases outside the gene matches: 1. CDR3 in amino acids: CASSGGGEQYF. Written as DNA, the CDR3 is TGTGCCAGCAGTGGGGGGGGAGAGCAGTACTTC.

This clonotype was picked up a small number of times. The gene calls are TRBV29-1 and TRBJ1-1; D gene uncertain. The V end was cut by 2 bases, the J end by 7 bases, with 11 bases between. CDR1 and CDR2 (germline): SQVTM, ANQGSEA. The CDR3 loop spans 12 amino acids. Here the CDR3 reads CSVESAGIEAFF. For the CDR3, the DNA is TGCAGCGTTGAATCCGCCGGGATTGAAGCTTTCTTT. Full variable domain (remainder filled in from reference TRBV29-1 and TRBJ1-1): SAVISQKPSRDICQRGTSLTIQCQVDSQVTMMFWYRQQPGQSLTLIATANQGSEATYESGFVIDKFPISRPNLTFSTLTVSNMSPEDSSIYLCSVESAGIEAFFGQGTRLTVV.

The chain combines TRBV29-1 with TRBJ2-5; D remains unclear. The CDR3 has 15 amino acids. Germline loops: CDR1 SQVTM, CDR2 ANQGSEA. V was shortened by 0 bases and J by 1 base, with 12 bases between the two germline ends. CDR3 loop: CSVEERQEIQETQYF. In nucleotides, the CDR3 is TGCAGCGTTGAAGAGAGGCAGGAGATCCAAGAGACCCAGTACTTC.

The chain joins TRBV5-1 to TRBJ1-1; D unresolved. The V and J ends lost 0 bases and 3 bases respectively, with 9 bases between them. Germline-derived CDR1 and CDR2 are SGHRS and YFSETQ. The CDR3 runs 14 residues. The CDR3 region has the DNA TGCGCCAGCAGCTTGGGTCAGGAAGACACTGAAGCTTTCTTT. Residues: CASSLGQEDTEAFF.

V is TRBV12-3 or TRBV12-4 and J is TRBJ1-2; D is unclear. The CDR3 contains 14 residues. The ends were cut back, 4 bases at V and 4 bases at J, with 13 bases in the middle. This CDR3 reads CASSYPGIPYGYTF. Here the CDR3 DNA reads TGTGCCAGCAGTTACCCCGGGATCCCCTATGGCTACACCTTC.

V is TRBV5-1 and J is TRBJ2-7; perhaps TRBD2 as D (6 bases). The length of the CDR3 is 14 residues. Trimming removed 4 bases from V and 3 bases from J, with 14 bases in between. Per the germline V gene, CDR1 is SGHRS and CDR2 is YFSETQ. CDR3 region: CASSGGGVDYEQYF. The CDR3 DNA follows: TGCGCCAGCAGCGGGGGAGGAGTAGACTACGAGCAGTACTTC. The full variable domain, completed using reference TRBV5-1 and TRBJ2-7, is KAGVTQTPRYLIKTRGQQVTLSCSPISGHRSVSWYQQTPGQGLQFLFEYFSETQRNKGNFPGRFSGRQFSNSRSEMNVSTLELGDSALYLCASSGGGVDYEQYFGPGTRLTVT.

This clonotype has more than one count but fewer than ten. The J gene is TRBJ1-2, the V gene TRBV6-6; D not resolved. The CDR3 consists of 13 residues. The V and J ends lost 6 bases and 2 bases respectively, with 10 bases between them. Germline CDR1 reads MNHNY; CDR2 reads SVGAGI (reference sequence). The CDR3 spells CASSHRGNYGYTF. The CDR3 region has the DNA TGTGCCAGCAGCCACCGCGGAAACTATGGCTACACCTTC.

The rearrangement links TRBV10-3 to TRBJ1-1, with D tentatively TRBD1 (5 bases). CDR3 length equals 12 residues. From germline, CDR1 is ENHRY and CDR2 SYGVKD. Trimming took 3 bases from V and 4 from J, leaving 6 bases between them. The CDR3 DNA sequence: TGTGCCATCAGTGAAGGGGTCACTGAAGCTTTCTTT. Its protein product is CAISEGVTEAFF.